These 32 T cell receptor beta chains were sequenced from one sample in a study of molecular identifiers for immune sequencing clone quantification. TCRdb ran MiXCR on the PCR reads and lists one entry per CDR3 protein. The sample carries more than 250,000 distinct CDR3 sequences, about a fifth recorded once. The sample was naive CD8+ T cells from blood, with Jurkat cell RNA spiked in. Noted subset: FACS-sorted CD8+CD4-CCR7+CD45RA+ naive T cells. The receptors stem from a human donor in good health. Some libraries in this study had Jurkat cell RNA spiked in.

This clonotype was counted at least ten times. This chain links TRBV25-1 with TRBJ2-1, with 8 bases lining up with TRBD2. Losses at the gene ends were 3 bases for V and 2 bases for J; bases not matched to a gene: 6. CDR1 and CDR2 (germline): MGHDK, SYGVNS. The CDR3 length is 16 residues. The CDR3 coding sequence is TGTGCCAGCAGTGATGTAGCGGGACTTGCCTACAATGAGCAGTTCTTC. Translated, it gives CASSDVAGLAYNEQFF.

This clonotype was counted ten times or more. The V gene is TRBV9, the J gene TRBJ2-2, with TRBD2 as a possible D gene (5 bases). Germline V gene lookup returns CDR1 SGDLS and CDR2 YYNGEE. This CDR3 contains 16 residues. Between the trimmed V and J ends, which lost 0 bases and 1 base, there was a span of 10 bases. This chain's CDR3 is CASSVVVGLNTGELFF. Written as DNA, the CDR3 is TGTGCCAGCAGCGTAGTAGTAGGACTGAACACCGGGGAGCTGTTTTTT.

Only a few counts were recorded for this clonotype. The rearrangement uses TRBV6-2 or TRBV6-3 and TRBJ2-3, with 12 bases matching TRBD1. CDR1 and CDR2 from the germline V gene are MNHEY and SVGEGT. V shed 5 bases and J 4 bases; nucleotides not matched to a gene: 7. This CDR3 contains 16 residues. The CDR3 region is CASSRIGTGGADTQYF. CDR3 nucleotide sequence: TGTGCCAGCAGTCGAATCGGGACAGGGGGCGCAGATACGCAGTATTTT.

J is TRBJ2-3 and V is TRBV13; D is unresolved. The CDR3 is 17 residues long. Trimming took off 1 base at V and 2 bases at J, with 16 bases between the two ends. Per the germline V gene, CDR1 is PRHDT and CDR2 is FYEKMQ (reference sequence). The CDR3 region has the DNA TGTGCCAGCAGCTTAGTGGGAAGGGCTACTCCCACAGATACGCAGTATTTT. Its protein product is CASSLVGRATPTDTQYF.

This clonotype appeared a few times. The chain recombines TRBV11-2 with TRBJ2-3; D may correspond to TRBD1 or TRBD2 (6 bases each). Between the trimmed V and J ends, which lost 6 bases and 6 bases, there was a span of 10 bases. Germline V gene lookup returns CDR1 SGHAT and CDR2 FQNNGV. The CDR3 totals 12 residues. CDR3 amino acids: CASRPGADTQYF. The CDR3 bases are TGTGCCAGCAGACCGGGGGCGGATACGCAGTATTTT.

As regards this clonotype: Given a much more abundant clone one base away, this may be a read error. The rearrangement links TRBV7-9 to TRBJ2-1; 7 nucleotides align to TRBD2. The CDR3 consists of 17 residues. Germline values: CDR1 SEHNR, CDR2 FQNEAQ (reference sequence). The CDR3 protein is CAGSPQAGTPGVNEQFF. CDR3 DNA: TGTGCCGGCAGCCCCCAAGCGGGAACCCCCGGAGTCAATGAGCAGTTCTTC.

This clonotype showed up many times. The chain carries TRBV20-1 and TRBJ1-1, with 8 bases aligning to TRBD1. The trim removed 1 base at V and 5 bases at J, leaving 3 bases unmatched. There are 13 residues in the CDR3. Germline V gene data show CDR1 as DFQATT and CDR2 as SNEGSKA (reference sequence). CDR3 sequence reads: CSARGQGFTEAFF. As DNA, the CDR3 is TGCAGTGCTAGAGGACAGGGGTTTACTGAAGCTTTCTTT.

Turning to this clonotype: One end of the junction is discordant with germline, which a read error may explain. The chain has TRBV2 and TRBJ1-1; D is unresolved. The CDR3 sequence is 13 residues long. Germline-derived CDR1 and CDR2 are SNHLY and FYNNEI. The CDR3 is CASSDSDNPEVFF. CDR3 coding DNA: TGTGCCAGCAGTGATAGTGATAATCCTGAAGTTTTCTTT.

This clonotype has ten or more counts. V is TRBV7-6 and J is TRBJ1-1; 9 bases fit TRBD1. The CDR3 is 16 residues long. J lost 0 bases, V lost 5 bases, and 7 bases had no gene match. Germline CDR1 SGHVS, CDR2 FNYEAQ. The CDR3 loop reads CASSIGTGLMNTEAFF. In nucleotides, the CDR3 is TGTGCCAGCAGCATCGGGACAGGGCTGATGAACACTGAAGCTTTCTTT.

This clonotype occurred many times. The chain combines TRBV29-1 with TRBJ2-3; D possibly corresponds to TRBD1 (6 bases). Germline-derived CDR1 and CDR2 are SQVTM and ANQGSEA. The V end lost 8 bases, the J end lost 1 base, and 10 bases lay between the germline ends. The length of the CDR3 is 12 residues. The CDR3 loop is CSRQERTDTQYF. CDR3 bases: TGCAGCCGACAGGAACGCACAGATACGCAGTATTTT.

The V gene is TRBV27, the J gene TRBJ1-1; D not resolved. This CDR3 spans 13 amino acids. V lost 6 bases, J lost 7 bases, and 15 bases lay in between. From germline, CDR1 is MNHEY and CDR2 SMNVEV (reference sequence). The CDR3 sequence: CASRELGSDEAFF. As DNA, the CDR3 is TGTGCCAGCAGGGAGTTGGGGTCGGATGAAGCTTTCTTT.

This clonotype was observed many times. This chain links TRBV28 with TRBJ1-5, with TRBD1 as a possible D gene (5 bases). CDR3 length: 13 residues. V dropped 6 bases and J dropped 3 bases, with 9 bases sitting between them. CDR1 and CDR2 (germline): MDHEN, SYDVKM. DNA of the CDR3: TGTGCCAGCAGCCGGGGACTCAATCAGCCCCAGCATTTT. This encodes CASSRGLNQPQHF.

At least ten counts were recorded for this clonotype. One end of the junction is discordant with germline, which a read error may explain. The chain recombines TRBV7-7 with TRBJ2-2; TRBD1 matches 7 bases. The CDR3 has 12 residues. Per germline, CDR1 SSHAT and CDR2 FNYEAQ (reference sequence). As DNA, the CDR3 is TGTGCTAGCAGCCAGGGGGCCGGGGAGCTGTTTTTT. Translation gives CASSQGAGELFF.

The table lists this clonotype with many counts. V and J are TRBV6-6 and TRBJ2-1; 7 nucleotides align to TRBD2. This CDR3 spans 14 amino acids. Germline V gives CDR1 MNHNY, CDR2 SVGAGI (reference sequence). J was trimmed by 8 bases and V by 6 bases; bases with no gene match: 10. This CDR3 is CASSPTSVVDEQFF. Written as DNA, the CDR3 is TGTGCCAGCAGCCCCACTAGCGTCGTGGATGAGCAGTTCTTC.

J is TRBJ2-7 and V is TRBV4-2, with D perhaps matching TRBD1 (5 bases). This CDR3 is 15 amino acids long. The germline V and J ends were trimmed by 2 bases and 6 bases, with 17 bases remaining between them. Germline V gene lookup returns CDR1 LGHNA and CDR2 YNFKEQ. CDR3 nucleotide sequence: TGTGCCAGCAGCCAAAGGGATCCCCAGGGTCCCGAGCAGTACTTC. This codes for CASSQRDPQGPEQYF.

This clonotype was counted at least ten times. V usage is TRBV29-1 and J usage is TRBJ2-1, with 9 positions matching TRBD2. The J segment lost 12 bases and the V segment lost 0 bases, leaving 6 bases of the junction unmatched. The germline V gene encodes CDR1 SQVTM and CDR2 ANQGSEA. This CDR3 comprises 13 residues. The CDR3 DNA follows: TGCAGCGTTGAAGAGGGCGGGGGGGCCGGGCAGTTCTTC. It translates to CSVEEGGGAGQFF.

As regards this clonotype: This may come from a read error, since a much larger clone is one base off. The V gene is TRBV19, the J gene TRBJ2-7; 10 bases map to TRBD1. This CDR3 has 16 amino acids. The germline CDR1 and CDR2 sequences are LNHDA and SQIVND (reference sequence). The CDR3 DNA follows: TGTGCCAGTAGTGAAGAGGGACAGGGGATAATCTACGAGCAGTGCTTC. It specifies CASSEEGQGIIYEQCF.

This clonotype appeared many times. CDR3 coding DNA: TGCAGCGTTGACAGCACAGATACGCAGTATTTT. Protein sequence: CSVDSTDTQYF. This chain uses TRBV29-1 with TRBJ2-3; D ambiguous. The germline V gene encodes CDR1 SQVTM and CDR2 ANQGSEA. This CDR3 region has 11 residues. Trimming took 3 bases from V and 0 from J, leaving 1 base between them.

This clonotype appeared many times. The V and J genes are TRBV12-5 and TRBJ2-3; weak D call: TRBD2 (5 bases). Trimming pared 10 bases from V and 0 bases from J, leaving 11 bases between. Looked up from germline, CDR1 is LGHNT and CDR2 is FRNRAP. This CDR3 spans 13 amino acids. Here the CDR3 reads CATPGESTDTQYF. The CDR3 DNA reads TGTGCTACTCCCGGGGAAAGCACAGATACGCAGTATTTT.

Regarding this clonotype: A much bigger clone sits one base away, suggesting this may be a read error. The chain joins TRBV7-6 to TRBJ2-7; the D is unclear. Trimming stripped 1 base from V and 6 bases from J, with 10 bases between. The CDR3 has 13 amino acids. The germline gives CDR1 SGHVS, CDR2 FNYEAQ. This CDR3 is CASSLEETCEQYF. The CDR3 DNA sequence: TGTGCCAGCAGCTTAGAAGAGACCTGCGAGCAGTACTTC.

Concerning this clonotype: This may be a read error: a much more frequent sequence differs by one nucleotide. The CDR3 DNA follows: TGCGCCGGCAGCTTGTCCCAGGGAGCGGTCACTGAAGCTTTCTTT. Its translation: CAGSLSQGAVTEAFF. The J gene is TRBJ1-1, the V gene TRBV5-1, with D perhaps matching TRBD1 (5 bases). Germline V gives CDR1 SGHRS, CDR2 YFSETQ. The CDR3 is 15 residues long.

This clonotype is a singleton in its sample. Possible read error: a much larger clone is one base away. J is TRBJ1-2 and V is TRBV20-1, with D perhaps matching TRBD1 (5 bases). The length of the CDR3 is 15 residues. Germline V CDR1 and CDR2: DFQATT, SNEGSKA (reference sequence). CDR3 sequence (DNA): TGCAGTGCTAGAGTTTTGGGGGTTTCAACGTATGACTACACCTTC. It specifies CSARVLGVSTYDYTF.

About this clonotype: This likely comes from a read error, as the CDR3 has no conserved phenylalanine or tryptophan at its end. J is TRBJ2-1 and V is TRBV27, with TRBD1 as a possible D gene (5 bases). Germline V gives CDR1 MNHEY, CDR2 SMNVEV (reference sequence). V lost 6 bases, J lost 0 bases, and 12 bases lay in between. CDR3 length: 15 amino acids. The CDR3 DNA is TGTGCCAGCAGATTACAGGAAAGCTCCTACAATGAGCAGTTCCTC. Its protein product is CASRLQESSYNEQFL.

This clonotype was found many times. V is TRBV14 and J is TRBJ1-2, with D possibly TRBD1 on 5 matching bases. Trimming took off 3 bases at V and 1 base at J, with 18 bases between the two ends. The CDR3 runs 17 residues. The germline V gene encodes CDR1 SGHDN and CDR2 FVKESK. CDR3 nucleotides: TGTGCCAGCAGCCAGGGGCCGGGCAGGACTCTTAACTATGGCTACACCTTC. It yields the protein CASSQGPGRTLNYGYTF. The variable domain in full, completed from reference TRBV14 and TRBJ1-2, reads EAGVTQFPSHSVIEKGQTVTLRCDPISGHDNLYWYRRVMGKEIKFLLHFVKESKQDESGMPNNRFLAERTGGTYSTLKVQPAELEDSGVYFCASSQGPGRTLNYGYTFGSGTRLTVV.

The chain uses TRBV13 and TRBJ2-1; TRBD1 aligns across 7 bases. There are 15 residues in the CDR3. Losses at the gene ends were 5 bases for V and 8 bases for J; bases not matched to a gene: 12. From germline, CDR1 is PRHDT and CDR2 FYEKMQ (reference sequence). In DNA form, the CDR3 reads TGTGCCAGCAGCCTAACCCCGGGACAGTCTGATGAGCAGTTCTTC. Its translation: CASSLTPGQSDEQFF.

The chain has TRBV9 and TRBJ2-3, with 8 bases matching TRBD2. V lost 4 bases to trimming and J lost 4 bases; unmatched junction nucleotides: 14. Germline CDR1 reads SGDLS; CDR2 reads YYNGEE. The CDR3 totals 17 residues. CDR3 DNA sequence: TGTGCCAGCAGCACCGCCACCAGCGGGGGACTGGCAGATACGCAGTATTTT. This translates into CASSTATSGGLADTQYF.

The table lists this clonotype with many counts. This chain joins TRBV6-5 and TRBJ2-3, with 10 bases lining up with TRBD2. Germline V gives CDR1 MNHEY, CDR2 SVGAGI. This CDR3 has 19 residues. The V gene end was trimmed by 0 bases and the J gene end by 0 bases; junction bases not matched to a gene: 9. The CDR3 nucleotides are TGTGCCAGCAGTTACTCGCTAGCGGGAGCCGCACAAAGCACAGATACGCAGTATTTT. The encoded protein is CASSYSLAGAAQSTDTQYF.

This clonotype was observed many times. The CDR3 loop is CASSQVGQGTYEQYF. CDR3 DNA: TGCGCCAGCAGCCAAGTAGGACAGGGGACCTACGAGCAGTACTTC. This chain links TRBV4-3 with TRBJ2-7, with TRBD1 matching over 9 bases. V lost 1 base, J lost 2 bases, and 3 bases stayed unmatched. CDR3 length equals 15 residues. Germline lookup yields CDR1 LGHNA and CDR2 YSLEER.

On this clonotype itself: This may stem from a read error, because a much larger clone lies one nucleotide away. The CDR3 region is CVSSSPGQGENEQFF. DNA for the CDR3: TGTGTCAGCAGTTCCCCGGGACAGGGGGAAAATGAGCAGTTCTTC. The chain is built from TRBV12-3 or TRBV12-4 and TRBJ2-1; 11 positions agree with TRBD1. This CDR3 spans 15 amino acids.

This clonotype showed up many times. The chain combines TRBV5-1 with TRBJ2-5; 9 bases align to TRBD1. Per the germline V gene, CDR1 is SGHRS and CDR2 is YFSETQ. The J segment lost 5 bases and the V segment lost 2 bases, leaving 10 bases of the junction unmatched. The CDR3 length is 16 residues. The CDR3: CASSLNRDRVAETQYF. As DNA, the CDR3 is TGCGCCAGCAGCTTAAACCGGGACAGGGTAGCGGAGACCCAGTACTTC.

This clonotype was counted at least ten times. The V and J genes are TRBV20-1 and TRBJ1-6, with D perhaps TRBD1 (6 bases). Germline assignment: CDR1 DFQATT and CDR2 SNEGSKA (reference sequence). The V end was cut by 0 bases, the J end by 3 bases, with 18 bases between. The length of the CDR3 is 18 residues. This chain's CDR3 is CSARDPIRQANYNSPLHF. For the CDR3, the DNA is TGCAGTGCTAGAGACCCGATCCGACAGGCGAACTATAATTCACCCCTCCACTTT.

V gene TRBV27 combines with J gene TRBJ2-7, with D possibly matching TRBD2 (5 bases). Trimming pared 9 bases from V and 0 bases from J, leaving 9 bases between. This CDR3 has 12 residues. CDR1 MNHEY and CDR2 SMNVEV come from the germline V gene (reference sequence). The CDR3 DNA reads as TGTGCCAGTGGACTGAGCTCCTACGAGCAGTACTTC. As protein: CASGLSSYEQYF.